This T cell receptor beta chain was captured by sequencing in a study of shared clonotypes between healthy human individuals. Study summary: Aged between 18 and 49, the donors were a couple of women and three men.

Repertoires were generated with immunoSEQ multiplex PCR, while TCRdb's copy carries only in-frame clones and drops some. This table holds 2,500,000 or so clones, roughly 93% found once. Germline assignment: CDR1 MDHEN and CDR2 SYDVKM. V lost 6 bases and J 0 bases, leaving 12 bases between the germline ends. This CDR3 has 15 amino acids. Whole-study results and caveats: When compared with the clonotypes that were shared by all four sorted-subset donors, the non-shared clonotypes turned out to have lower generation probabilities. Donor clonotype sharing was expected to depend on sequencing depth. Naive subsets tended to show greater estimated richness than memory subsets.

About this clone itself: Its antigen is unidentified.

The sequencing sample was made of naive CD4+ T cells from PBMCs. Indicated subset: CD45RA+ positively selected. This clonotype originated in a man between 18 and 35 years old in good health. Some clones in this sample may be carry-over from other donors' samples. This chain uses TRBV28 with TRBJ1-5, with D unresolved. Here the CDR3 reads CASSLPPNSNQPQHF. CDR3 nucleotides: TGTGCCAGCAGCCTTCCACCTAATAGCAATCAGCCCCAGCATTTT.